This T cell receptor beta chain was observed in a study of T cell responses to AZD1222 COVID-19 vaccine. The CDR3 has 14 residues. Germline lookup yields CDR1 LGHDT and CDR2 YNNKEL (reference sequence). V gave up 1 base and J gave up 10 bases; unmatched junction bases: 9. Data came from immunoSEQ multiplex PCR; TCRdb stores just in-frame clones and leaves some out. The sample contains about 150,000 clones, more than 75% of which appear only once. The sequence was obtained from an adult in good health. V gene TRBV3-1 (or the pseudogene TRBV3-2) combines with J gene TRBJ1-1; TRBD1 matches at 7 bases. Source: peripheral blood, taken on day 0 of AZD1222 vaccination. In DNA form, the CDR3 reads TGTGCCAGCAGCCAAGTCGAGGGGGCGCGGACAGCTTTCTTT. Translation gives CASSQVEGARTAFF.